This T cell receptor (beta chain) was recovered during a study of T-cell reconstitution after alpha-beta-depleted transplantation in children. Whole-study findings and limits: Surviving recipient T cells and thymic progenitors accounted for the high day-60 TCRbeta diversity observed in some patients. At one year after transplant, newly produced T cells mostly accounted for T-cell counts and diversity.

The CDR3 has 14 amino acids. Looked up from germline, CDR1 is DFQATT and CDR2 is SNEGSKA (reference sequence). Trimming at V came to 5 bases and at J to 3 bases, leaving 10 bases not matched to a gene. It was with unique molecular identifiers that the TCRbeta library was prepared. One entry per CDR3 protein, called by TCRdb with MiXCR from the PCR reads. The sample holds 250,000 to 300,000 distinct CDR3 sequences, roughly 10% seen once. This clonotype has only one observation. Its antigen is still unknown. The rearrangement links TRBV20-1 to TRBJ2-7; 7 bases are shared with TRBD2. Sequencing was performed on peripheral blood, taken 180 days after TCRalphabeta/CD19-depleted stem cell transplant. This TCR was recovered from a male patient aged 2-15 years who had a stem cell transplant for chronic granulomatous disease, so the T cells may come from the graft donor. As DNA, the CDR3 is TGCAGTGCTCCCGGGACTAACCATATCTACGAGCAGTACTTC. This gives the protein CSAPGTNHIYEQYF.